This is a list of T cell receptor beta chains from one sample in a study of Ad26.COV2.S vaccination and SARS-CoV-2 variants. Profiling relied on immunoSEQ multiplex PCR, and the TCRdb table lists in-frame clones only, not all of them. The sample yields a few hundred thousand clones, 92% seen once. Sample: peripheral blood, taken in a trial of Ad26.COV2.S vaccine versus placebo. Receptors originate from a person aged 18-60 years who received the Ad26.COV2.S COVID-19 vaccine or a placebo. Both conserved end residues are part of each CDR3. A D gene is named only where the DNA matches it firmly. Clone size is given for some rows only: seen once, a few or many times, or a class if the clone is expanded.

abundance: .
j_gene: TRBJ2-1
v_gene: TRBV5-1
d_gene: .
CDR3aa: CASRPPGGPYNEQFF
CDR3nt: TGCGCCAGCAGACCCCCGGGGGGCCCCTACAATGAGCAGTTCTTC

abundance: .
j_gene: TRBJ1-5
v_gene: TRBV6-2/TRBV6-3
d_gene: .
CDR3aa: CASSYRQGKNQPQHF
CDR3nt: TGTGCCAGCAGTTACCGGCAGGGAAAAAATCAGCCCCAGCATTTT

abundance: .
j_gene: TRBJ2-5
v_gene: TRBV20-1
d_gene: .
CDR3aa: CSANGVETQYF
CDR3nt: TGCAGTGCTAACGGGGTTGAGACCCAGTACTTC

abundance: .
j_gene: TRBJ1-1
v_gene: TRBV5-1
d_gene: .
CDR3aa: CASSLLGGGSTEAFF
CDR3nt: TGCGCCAGCAGCTTGCTCGGGGGCGGTTCCACTGAAGCTTTCTTT

abundance: .
j_gene: TRBJ2-7
v_gene: TRBV5-1
d_gene: .
CDR3aa: CASSSDRTPHYEQYF
CDR3nt: TGCGCCAGCAGCTCGGACAGAACCCCCCACTACGAGCAGTACTTC

abundance: .
j_gene: TRBJ2-3
v_gene: TRBV5-4
d_gene: .
CDR3aa: CASSGTWADTQYF
CDR3nt: TGTGCCAGCAGCGGGACCTGGGCAGATACGCAGTATTTT

abundance: once
j_gene: TRBJ2-7
v_gene: TRBV6-5
d_gene: .
CDR3aa: CASSSRDNYEQYF
CDR3nt: TGTGCCAGCAGTTCCCGGGACAACTACGAGCAGTACTTC

abundance: .
j_gene: TRBJ2-5
v_gene: TRBV29-1
d_gene: TRBD1
CDR3aa: CSVVAPGQGGETQYF
CDR3nt: TGCAGCGTTGTCGCCCCCGGACAGGGGGGGGAGACCCAGTACTTC

abundance: .
j_gene: TRBJ2-3
v_gene: TRBV27
d_gene: TRBD2
CDR3aa: CASRRTSFGDTQYF
CDR3nt: TGTGCCAGCAGGAGGACTAGCTTCGGGGATACGCAGTATTTT

abundance: .
j_gene: TRBJ2-7
v_gene: TRBV11-2
d_gene: TRBD1
CDR3aa: CASSSPTGGDYEQYF
CDR3nt: TGTGCCAGCAGCTCGCCGACAGGGGGAGACTACGAGCAGTACTTC

abundance: .
j_gene: TRBJ2-7
v_gene: TRBV30
d_gene: .
CDR3aa: CAWSVLGYEQYF
CDR3nt: TGTGCCTGGAGTGTATTGGGTTACGAGCAGTACTTC

abundance: .
j_gene: TRBJ2-5
v_gene: TRBV18
d_gene: TRBD2
CDR3aa: CASSTSGAGETQYF
CDR3nt: TGTGCCAGCTCAACTAGCGGGGCTGGCGAGACCCAGTACTTC

abundance: .
j_gene: TRBJ2-1
v_gene: TRBV9
d_gene: TRBD2
CDR3aa: CASSFGLDRYNEQFF
CDR3nt: TGTGCCAGCAGCTTCGGACTAGATCGCTACAATGAGCAGTTCTTC

abundance: .
j_gene: TRBJ1-2
v_gene: TRBV9
d_gene: .
CDR3aa: CASSQRADYGYTF
CDR3nt: TGTGCCAGCAGCCAGCGGGCCGACTATGGCTACACCTTC

abundance: .
j_gene: TRBJ2-5
v_gene: TRBV25-1
d_gene: TRBD1
CDR3aa: CASSEERGPETQYF
CDR3nt: TGTGCCAGCAGTGAAGAAAGGGGGCCAGAGACCCAGTACTTC

abundance: once
j_gene: TRBJ2-1
v_gene: TRBV18
d_gene: .
CDR3aa: CASSPTIDGYNEQFF
CDR3nt: TGTGCCAGCTCACCAACTATAGACGGTTACAATGAGCAGTTCTTC

abundance: .
j_gene: TRBJ2-3
v_gene: TRBV7-9
d_gene: .
CDR3aa: CASSLGADTQYF
CDR3nt: TGTGCCAGCAGCCTAGGGGCAGATACGCAGTATTTT